Listed below are T cell receptor beta chains from one sample, sequenced in a study of blood T cells in healthy people across ages. In TCRdb, the 5' RACE reads were re-called with MiXCR into one record per CDR3 protein. The sample contains approximately 1,700,000 distinct CDR3 sequences, approximately 39% of which appear only once. The source material was blood. The receptors stem from a human donor in good health. The CDR3 runs from the conserved cysteine through the conserved F or W. The D gene is left open where the match is weak. Part of the rows lack a size; the others show once, few, many or a class for expanded clones.

J gene: TRBJ1-2
clone size: few
D gene: NA
V gene: TRBV7-8
CDR3 DNA: TGTGCCAGCAGCTTAGAGTGGGCAGAGCATGGCTACACCTTC
CDR3 protein: CASSLEWAEHGYTF

J gene: TRBJ1-2
clone size: NA
D gene: TRBD1
V gene: TRBV20-1
CDR3 DNA: TGCAGTGCTATCGGACAGGACCGATCCGGCTACACCTTC
CDR3 protein: CSAIGQDRSGYTF

J gene: TRBJ1-4
clone size: NA
D gene: NA
V gene: TRBV20-1
CDR3 DNA: TGCAGTGCTAGCCGACTGGCAACTAATGAAAAACTGTTTTTT
CDR3 protein: CSASRLATNEKLFF

J gene: TRBJ2-7
clone size: NA
D gene: TRBD1
V gene: TRBV20-1
CDR3 DNA: TGCAGTGCAAGGGACAGGGGCGGGAAGCAGTACTTC
CDR3 protein: CSARDRGGKQYF

J gene: TRBJ2-1
clone size: few
D gene: NA
V gene: TRBV20-1
CDR3 DNA: TGCAGTGCTAGAGGGGGTAATCGATACAATGAGCAGTTCTTC
CDR3 protein: CSARGGNRYNEQFF

J gene: TRBJ2-7
clone size: few
D gene: TRBD1
V gene: TRBV29-1
CDR3 DNA: TGCAGCGCCTTGACAGGGCTAGGCTCCTACGAGCAGTACTTC
CDR3 protein: CSALTGLGSYEQYF

J gene: TRBJ1-2
clone size: few
D gene: NA
V gene: TRBV28
CDR3 DNA: TGTGCCAGCAGTTTATTCTCGACAAAATTTGGCTACACCTTC
CDR3 protein: CASSLFSTKFGYTF

J gene: TRBJ2-3
clone size: few
D gene: NA
V gene: TRBV4-1
CDR3 DNA: TGCGCCAGCAGCCACAAAGAACTAGATATCTTTACGACGCAGTATTTT
CDR3 protein: CASSHKELDIFTTQYF

J gene: TRBJ2-1
clone size: few
D gene: NA
V gene: TRBV4-2
CDR3 DNA: TGTGCCAGCAGCCTCGAAGGTGGGCTGACCTTCCCTGAGCAGTTCTTC
CDR3 protein: CASSLEGGLTFPEQFF

J gene: TRBJ2-3
clone size: few
D gene: TRBD2
V gene: TRBV13
CDR3 DNA: TGTGCCAGCAGCTTAGCGGAGCGGGGGAACACAGATACGCAGTATTTT
CDR3 protein: CASSLAERGNTDTQYF